These T cell receptor beta chains were read from a single sample in a study of PD-1 blockade in classical Hodgkin lymphoma. Assay: immunoSEQ multiplex PCR; the TCRdb copy retains only in-frame clones and omits some. The data show approximately 61,000 clones, approximately 90% seen once. Here the sequenced sample was peripheral blood mononuclear cells (PBMCs), taken before the fourth cycle of nivolumab. These receptors all come from a human donor with classical Hodgkin lymphoma. Each CDR3 is given with its conserved first and last residue. The order of the fields is D gene, J gene, clone size, V gene, CDR3 DNA, CDR3 protein. A D gene is named only where the DNA matches it firmly. Clone size appears in some rows only: once, few, many, or a class for an expanded clone.

D: TRBD1; J: TRBJ1-3; size: -; V: TRBV7-9; DNA: TGTGCCAGCAGCCGGACAGGGAGTGGAAACACCATATATTTT; CDR3: CASSRTGSGNTIYF
D: -; J: TRBJ2-2; size: -; V: TRBV5-1; DNA: TGCGCCAGCAGCCCTGGGAACACCGGGGAGCTGTTTTTT; CDR3: CASSPGNTGELFF
D: TRBD1; J: TRBJ1-3; size: -; V: TRBV9; DNA: TGTGCCAGCAGCGTAGCCTCCGGGACAGGGGTGTCTGGAAACACCATATATTTT; CDR3: CASSVASGTGVSGNTIYF
D: -; J: TRBJ2-7; size: -; V: TRBV5-1; DNA: TGCGCCAGCAGCTCCTGGGGGGGCGCTGTCGAGCAGTACTTC; CDR3: CASSSWGGAVEQYF
D: -; J: TRBJ2-7; size: -; V: TRBV11-3; DNA: TGTGCCAGCAGCAGCATTCGGACGGACGAGCAGTACTTC; CDR3: CASSSIRTDEQYF
D: -; J: TRBJ1-4; size: -; V: TRBV6-6; DNA: TGTGCCAGCAGTTACACGGGACATCGAAACGAAAAACTGTTTTTT; CDR3: CASSYTGHRNEKLFF
D: TRBD1; J: TRBJ1-6; size: -; V: TRBV6-4; DNA: TGTGCCAGCAGTCTCCCGACAGGGGAGAATTCACCCCTCCACTTT; CDR3: CASSLPTGENSPLHF
D: TRBD1; J: TRBJ1-2; size: -; V: TRBV7-2; DNA: TGTGCCAGCAGCTTGGTGGGACAGGGAGACTACACCTTC; CDR3: CASSLVGQGDYTF
D: -; J: TRBJ1-2; size: -; V: TRBV6-6; DNA: TGTGCCAGCAGTTACTCGCAGGGCAACTATGGCTACACCTTC; CDR3: CASSYSQGNYGYTF
D: -; J: TRBJ1-6; size: -; V: TRBV7-2; DNA: TGTGCCAGCAGCCGGGACGGATCTTCTCCACCCCTCCACTTT; CDR3: CASSRDGSSPPLHF
D: -; J: TRBJ2-2; size: -; V: TRBV5-1; DNA: TGCGCCAGCAACACAGACACCGGGGAGCTGTTTTTT; CDR3: CASNTDTGELFF
D: -; J: TRBJ1-3; size: -; V: TRBV5-1; DNA: TGCGCCAGCAGCCTGGATGGGGTTTCTGGAAACACCATATATTTT; CDR3: CASSLDGVSGNTIYF
D: -; J: TRBJ1-2; size: -; V: TRBV30; DNA: TGTGCCTGGAGTGTAGCCCTTTCGGGCTATGGCTACACCTTC; CDR3: CAWSVALSGYGYTF
D: -; J: TRBJ1-6; size: -; V: TRBV6-5; DNA: TGTGCCAGCAGTTACTACACAGGTACGTGCTCACCCCTCCACTTT; CDR3: CASSYYTGTCSPLHF
D: TRBD2; J: TRBJ2-3; size: -; V: TRBV19; DNA: TGTGCCAGTAGTTCAACTAGCGGGGAGACCTATACGCAGTATTTT; CDR3: CASSSTSGETYTQYF
D: -; J: TRBJ1-1; size: -; V: TRBV7-6; DNA: TGTGCCAGCAGCCCGCATCAGGGGAGTACTGAAGCTTTCTTT; CDR3: CASSPHQGSTEAFF
D: -; J: TRBJ2-2; size: -; V: TRBV7-8; DNA: TGTGCCAGCAGCGTATACGGGGGTTCAAGGGGCAGCGGGGAGCTGTTTTTT; CDR3: CASSVYGGSRGSGELFF
D: -; J: TRBJ1-1; size: few; V: TRBV5-1; DNA: TGCGCCAGCAGCTTGGGAGGGGTGAACACTGAAGCTTTCTTT; CDR3: CASSLGGVNTEAFF
D: -; J: TRBJ2-5; size: few; V: TRBV2; DNA: TGTGCCAGCACTGATGGGGGGACCCAGTACTTC; CDR3: CASTDGGTQYF
D: -; J: TRBJ2-7; size: -; V: TRBV5-4; DNA: TGTGCCAGCAGCTTGGACCACTACGAGCAGTACTTC; CDR3: CASSLDHYEQYF
D: -; J: TRBJ2-7; size: -; V: TRBV6-6; DNA: TGTGCCAGCAGTTACGGTACAGCCCCTTCCTACGAGCAGTACTTC; CDR3: CASSYGTAPSYEQYF
D: -; J: TRBJ2-1; size: once; V: TRBV5-1; DNA: TGCGCCAGCAGCTTGGATCCGGGTAGGAATGAGCAGTTCTTC; CDR3: CASSLDPGRNEQFF
D: -; J: TRBJ2-5; size: -; V: TRBV19; DNA: TGTGCCAGTAGTATTCGGGTCCAAGAGACCCAGTACTTC; CDR3: CASSIRVQETQYF
D: TRBD1; J: TRBJ1-3; size: -; V: TRBV5-1; DNA: TGCGCCAGCAGCTTAACAGGGGCCTCTGGAAACACCATATATTTT; CDR3: CASSLTGASGNTIYF
D: TRBD1; J: TRBJ1-1; size: -; V: TRBV15; DNA: TGTGCCACCGCTCCCCGGGACAGGCGGGCTGAAGCTTTCTTT; CDR3: CATAPRDRRAEAFF
D: TRBD1; J: TRBJ1-1; size: few; V: TRBV30; DNA: TGTGCCCGTCACAGGGGTGGGGACACTGAAGCTTTCTTT; CDR3: CARHRGGDTEAFF
D: -; J: TRBJ1-1; size: -; V: TRBV9; DNA: TGTGCCAGCAGCGCTACCACAGGGTACACTGAAGCTTTCTTT; CDR3: CASSATTGYTEAFF
D: TRBD1; J: TRBJ2-6; size: once; V: TRBV4-2; DNA: TGTGCCAGCAGCCAGGAACAGGGGACTGGGGCCAACGTCCTGACTTTC; CDR3: CASSQEQGTGANVLTF
D: -; J: TRBJ2-7; size: -; V: TRBV5-6; DNA: TGTGCTACGGGAGGGGGCGCGGGTGAGCAGTACTTC; CDR3: CATGGGAGEQYF
D: TRBD1; J: TRBJ1-2; size: -; V: TRBV10-1; DNA: TGCGCCAGCAGTACCGGACAGGGCTATGGCTACACCTTC; CDR3: CASSTGQGYGYTF
D: TRBD1; J: TRBJ2-7; size: -; V: TRBV7-9; DNA: TGTGCCAGCAGCTTCCCCGGGACAGGGACCGAGCAGTACTTC; CDR3: CASSFPGTGTEQYF
D: TRBD1; J: TRBJ1-2; size: -; V: TRBV27; DNA: TGTGCCAGCAGTAAGGGACAGGGGCCTCCGACCTTCTATGGCTACACCTTC; CDR3: CASSKGQGPPTFYGYTF
D: -; J: TRBJ2-7; size: -; V: TRBV28; DNA: TGTACCAGCAGGCCCGACGCCTACGAGCAGTACTTC; CDR3: CTSRPDAYEQYF
D: -; J: TRBJ1-2; size: -; V: TRBV29-1; DNA: TGCAGCGTTGTGTCGGGGGCCGATGGCTACACCTTC; CDR3: CSVVSGADGYTF
D: -; J: TRBJ1-1; size: -; V: TRBV7-2; DNA: TGTGCCAGCAGCACAGTGGCGGGGAACACTGAAGCTTTCTTT; CDR3: CASSTVAGNTEAFF
D: TRBD1; J: TRBJ2-3; size: -; V: TRBV28; DNA: TGTGCCATCGCAGGGGGCAAGAGAGATACGCAGTATTTT; CDR3: CAIAGGKRDTQYF
D: TRBD1; J: TRBJ1-2; size: -; V: TRBV7-9; DNA: TGTGCCAGCAGCTCGACAGGGATTACTTATGGCTACACCTTC; CDR3: CASSSTGITYGYTF
D: TRBD1; J: TRBJ1-4; size: -; V: TRBV5-1; DNA: TGCGCCAGCAGACAGACAGGGGAAAAACTGTTTTTT; CDR3: CASRQTGEKLFF
D: TRBD1; J: TRBJ2-2; size: -; V: TRBV28; DNA: TGTGCCAGCAGTCGACGAGGGACAGGAAAGAACACCGGGGAGCTGTTTTTT; CDR3: CASSRRGTGKNTGELFF
D: -; J: TRBJ2-7; size: -; V: TRBV7-9; DNA: TGTGCCAGCAGCAACAGGGTCGCCTACGAGCAGTACTTC; CDR3: CASSNRVAYEQYF
D: TRBD1; J: TRBJ2-7; size: -; V: TRBV19; DNA: TGTGCCAGTAGACCGACAGGGTCGGGCGAGCAGTACTTC; CDR3: CASRPTGSGEQYF
D: -; J: TRBJ1-6; size: -; V: TRBV5-1; DNA: TGCGCCAGCCGACTCACGTCAGGTCATAGTAATTCACCCCTCCACTTT; CDR3: CASRLTSGHSNSPLHF
D: -; J: TRBJ1-5; size: -; V: TRBV30; DNA: TGTGCCTGGAGTGGAGGGGGGCCTTATAGCAATCAGCCCCAGCATTTT; CDR3: CAWSGGGPYSNQPQHF
D: -; J: TRBJ2-1; size: -; V: TRBV4-1; DNA: TGCGCCAGCAGCCAAGGCTTGGGGGGGCACAATGAGCAGTTCTTC; CDR3: CASSQGLGGHNEQFF
D: -; J: TRBJ1-1; size: -; V: TRBV30; DNA: TGTGCCTGGAGTGACCCATCCCGGACAAAGACAGGCACTTCTGAAGCTTTCTTT; CDR3: CAWSDPSRTKTGTSEAFF
D: -; J: TRBJ1-6; size: -; V: TRBV6-5; DNA: TGTGCCAGCAGTTACTCGAGCCGGCAGGAAGGTTCACCCCTCCACTTT; CDR3: CASSYSSRQEGSPLHF
D: -; J: TRBJ2-7; size: -; V: TRBV25-1; DNA: TGTGCCAGCAGTGAGCAGGACGCCTCCTACGAGCAGTACTTC; CDR3: CASSEQDASYEQYF
D: -; J: TRBJ2-3; size: -; V: TRBV5-1; DNA: TGCGCCAGCAGCTTGACCGGACGGAATCCTAGCACAGATACGCAGTATTTT; CDR3: CASSLTGRNPSTDTQYF
D: -; J: TRBJ2-1; size: once; V: TRBV28; DNA: TGTGCCAGCAGTCAGCTCAGGGGAAGGGATTACAATGAGCAGTTCTTC; CDR3: CASSQLRGRDYNEQFF
D: TRBD1; J: TRBJ1-2; size: -; V: TRBV29-1; DNA: TGCAGCGTCGCAAGACAGGGGGCGCAGGACTATGGCTACACCTTC; CDR3: CSVARQGAQDYGYTF
D: -; J: TRBJ1-1; size: once; V: TRBV6-4; DNA: TGTGCCAGCCTCGGGACGGTGAACACTGAAGCTTTCTTT; CDR3: CASLGTVNTEAFF
D: -; J: TRBJ2-7; size: -; V: TRBV5-1; DNA: TGCGCCAGCAGCTTGGCCGAGACGGCCTACGAGCAGTACTTC; CDR3: CASSLAETAYEQYF
D: TRBD1; J: TRBJ2-5; size: once; V: TRBV5-1; DNA: TGCGCCAGCAGCTTGGGAGGGGGCCACGAGACCCAGTACTTC; CDR3: CASSLGGGHETQYF
D: -; J: TRBJ2-2; size: -; V: TRBV11-3; DNA: TGTGCCAGCAGCCCCCGGTCTGAGGGGAAGGGCGGGGAGCTGTTTTTT; CDR3: CASSPRSEGKGGELFF
D: -; J: TRBJ1-1; size: once; V: TRBV6-6; DNA: TGTGCCAGCATCGACCAGGGACAAAAAACTGAAGCTTTCTTT; CDR3: CASIDQGQKTEAFF